This record concerns one TCR beta chain sequence. Sequencing was performed with immunoSEQ multiplex PCR; in TCRdb, only in-frame clones are kept and a portion is missing. The profile shows more than 95,000 clones, about nine tenths of them singletons. The sample belongs to a study of T cell responses to AZD1222 COVID-19 vaccine. The V and J ends lost 0 bases and 0 bases, in that order; junction bases with no gene match: 5. The CDR3 sequence is 17 residues long. Germline loops: CDR1 SGHDN, CDR2 FVKESK. This chain connects TRBV14 to TRBJ1-1, with 9 nucleotides matching TRBD1. The starting material was peripheral blood, obtained on day 0 of AZD1222 vaccination. The source of this sequence is an adult in good health. The CDR3 DNA follows: TGTGCCAGCAGCCAAGATCTCCGGACAGGGGTGAACACTGAAGCTTTCTTT. Translation gives CASSQDLRTGVNTEAFF.